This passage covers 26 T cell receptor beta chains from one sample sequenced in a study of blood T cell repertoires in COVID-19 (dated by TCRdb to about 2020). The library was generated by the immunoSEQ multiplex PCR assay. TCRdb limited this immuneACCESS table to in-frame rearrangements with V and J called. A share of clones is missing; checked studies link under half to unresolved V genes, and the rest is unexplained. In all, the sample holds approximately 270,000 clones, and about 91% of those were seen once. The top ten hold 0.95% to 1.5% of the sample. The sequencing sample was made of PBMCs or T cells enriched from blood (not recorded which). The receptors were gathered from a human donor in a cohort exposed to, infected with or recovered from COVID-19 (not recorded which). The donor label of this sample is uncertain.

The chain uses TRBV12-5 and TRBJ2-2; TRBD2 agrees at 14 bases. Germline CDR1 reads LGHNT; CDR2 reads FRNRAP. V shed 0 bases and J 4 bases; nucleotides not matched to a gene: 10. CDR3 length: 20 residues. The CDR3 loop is CASGLVLGRGTSGGTGELFF. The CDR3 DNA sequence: TGTGCTAGTGGTTTGGTGCTCGGTAGGGGGACTAGCGGGGGCACCGGGGAGCTGTTTTTT.

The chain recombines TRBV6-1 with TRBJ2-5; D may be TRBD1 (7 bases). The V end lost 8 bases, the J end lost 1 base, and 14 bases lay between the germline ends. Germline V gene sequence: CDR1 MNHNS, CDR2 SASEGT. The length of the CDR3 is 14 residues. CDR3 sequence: CASLQQGGQETQYF. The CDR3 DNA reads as TGTGCCAGCCTGCAGCAGGGGGGCCAAGAGACCCAGTACTTC.

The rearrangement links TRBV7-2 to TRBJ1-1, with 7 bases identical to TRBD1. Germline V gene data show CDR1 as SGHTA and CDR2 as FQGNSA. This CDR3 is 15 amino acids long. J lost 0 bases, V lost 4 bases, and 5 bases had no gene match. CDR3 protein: CASSSSGTVNTEAFF. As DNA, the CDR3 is TGTGCCAGCAGCTCATCCGGGACAGTGAACACTGAAGCTTTCTTT.

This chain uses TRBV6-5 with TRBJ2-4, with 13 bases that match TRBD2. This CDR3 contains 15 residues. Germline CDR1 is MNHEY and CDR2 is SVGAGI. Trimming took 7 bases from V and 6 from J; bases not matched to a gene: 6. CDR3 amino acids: CASNIRTSGGNIQYF. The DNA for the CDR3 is TGTGCCAGCAATATACGGACTAGCGGGGGAAACATTCAGTACTTC.

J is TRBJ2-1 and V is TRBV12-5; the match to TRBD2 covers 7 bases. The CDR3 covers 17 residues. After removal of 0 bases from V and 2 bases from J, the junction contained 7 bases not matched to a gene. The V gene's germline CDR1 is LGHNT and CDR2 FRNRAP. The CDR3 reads CASGLVVRRGAYNEQFF. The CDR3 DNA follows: TGTGCTAGTGGTTTGGTAGTGAGACGGGGGGCCTACAATGAGCAGTTCTTC.

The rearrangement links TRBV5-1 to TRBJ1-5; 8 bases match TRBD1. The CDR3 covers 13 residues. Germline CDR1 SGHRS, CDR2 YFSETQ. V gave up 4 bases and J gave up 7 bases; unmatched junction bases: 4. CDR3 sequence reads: CASSPQGAQPQHF. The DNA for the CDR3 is TGCGCCAGCAGCCCCCAGGGGGCACAGCCCCAGCATTTT.

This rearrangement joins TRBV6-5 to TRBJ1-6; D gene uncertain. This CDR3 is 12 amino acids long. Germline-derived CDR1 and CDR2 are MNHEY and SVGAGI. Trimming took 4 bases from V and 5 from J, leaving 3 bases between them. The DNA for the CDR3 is TGTGCCAGCAGTTCAAATAATTCACCCCTCCACTTT. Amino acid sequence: CASSSNNSPLHF.

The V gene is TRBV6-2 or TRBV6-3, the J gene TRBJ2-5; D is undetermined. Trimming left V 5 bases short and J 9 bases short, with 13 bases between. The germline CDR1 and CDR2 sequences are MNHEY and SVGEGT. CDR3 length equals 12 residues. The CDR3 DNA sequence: TGTGCCAGCAGTAATAGCCCCCGGTCCCAGTACTTC. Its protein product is CASSNSPRSQYF.

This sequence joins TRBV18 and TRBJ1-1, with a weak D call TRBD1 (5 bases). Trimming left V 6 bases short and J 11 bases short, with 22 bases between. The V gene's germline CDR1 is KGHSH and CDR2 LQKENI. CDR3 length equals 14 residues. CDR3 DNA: TGTGCCAGCTCCCCCCTAGGGGCCTTCGATCGGGCTTTCTTT. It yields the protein CASSPLGAFDRAFF.

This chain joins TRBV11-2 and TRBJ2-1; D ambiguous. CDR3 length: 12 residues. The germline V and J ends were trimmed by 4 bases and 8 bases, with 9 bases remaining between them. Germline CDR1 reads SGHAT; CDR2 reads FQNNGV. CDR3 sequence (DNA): TGTGCCAGCAGCTACGGGTACGATGAGCAGTTCTTC. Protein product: CASSYGYDEQFF.

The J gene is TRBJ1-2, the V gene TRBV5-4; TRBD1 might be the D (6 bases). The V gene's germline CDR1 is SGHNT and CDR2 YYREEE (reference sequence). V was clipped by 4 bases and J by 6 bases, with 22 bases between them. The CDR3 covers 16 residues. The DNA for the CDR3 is TGTGCCAGCAGCCCGAAGGACAGCAGGGTACGAGATGGCTACACCTTC. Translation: CASSPKDSRVRDGYTF.

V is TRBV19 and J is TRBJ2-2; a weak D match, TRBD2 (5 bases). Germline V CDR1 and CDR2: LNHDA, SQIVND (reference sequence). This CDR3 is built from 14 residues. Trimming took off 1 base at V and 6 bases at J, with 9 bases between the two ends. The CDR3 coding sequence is TGTGCCAGTAGTATAGTTGGCGGGTCCGGGGAGCTGTTTTTT. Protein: CASSIVGGSGELFF.

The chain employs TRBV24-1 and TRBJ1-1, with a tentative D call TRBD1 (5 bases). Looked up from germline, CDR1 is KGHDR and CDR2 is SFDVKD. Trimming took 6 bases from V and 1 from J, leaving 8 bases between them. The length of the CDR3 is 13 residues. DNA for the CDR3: TGTGCCACCAGTTGGGGCGCGAACACTGAAGCTTTCTTT. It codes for CATSWGANTEAFF.

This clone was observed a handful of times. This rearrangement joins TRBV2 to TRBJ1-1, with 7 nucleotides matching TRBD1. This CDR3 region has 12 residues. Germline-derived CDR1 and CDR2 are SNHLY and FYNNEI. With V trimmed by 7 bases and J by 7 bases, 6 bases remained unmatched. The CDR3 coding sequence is TGTGCCAGCACGGAAGGGGGCCTTGAAGCTTTCTTT. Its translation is CASTEGGLEAFF.

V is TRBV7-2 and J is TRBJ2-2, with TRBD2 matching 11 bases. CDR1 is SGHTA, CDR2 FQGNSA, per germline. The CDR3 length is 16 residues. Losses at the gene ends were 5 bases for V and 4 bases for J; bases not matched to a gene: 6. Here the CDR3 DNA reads TGTGCCAGCAGCCCCCGACTAGCGGGGATCACCGGGGAGCTGTTTTTT. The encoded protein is CASSPRLAGITGELFF.

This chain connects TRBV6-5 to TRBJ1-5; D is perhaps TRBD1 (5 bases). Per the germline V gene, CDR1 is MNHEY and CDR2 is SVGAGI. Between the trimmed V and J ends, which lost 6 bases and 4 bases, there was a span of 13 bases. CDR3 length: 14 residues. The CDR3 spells CASSPTAGNQPQHF. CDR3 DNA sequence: TGTGCCAGCAGCCCGACAGCGGGGAATCAGCCCCAGCATTTT.

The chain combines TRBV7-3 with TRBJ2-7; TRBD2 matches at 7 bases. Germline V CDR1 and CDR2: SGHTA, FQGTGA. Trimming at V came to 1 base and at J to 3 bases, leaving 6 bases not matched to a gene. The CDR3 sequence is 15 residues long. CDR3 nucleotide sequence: TGTGCCAGCAGCTTAATGAGCGGGAAAAGCTACGAGCAGTACTTC. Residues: CASSLMSGKSYEQYF.

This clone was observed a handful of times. CDR3 in DNA: TGTGCCAGCAGTTTATTTACTGGAAACACCATATATTTT. Protein: CASSLFTGNTIYF. This chain links TRBV12-3 or TRBV12-4 with TRBJ1-3; D is unclear. Trimming left V 2 bases short and J 2 bases short, with 4 bases between. The CDR3 totals 13 residues.

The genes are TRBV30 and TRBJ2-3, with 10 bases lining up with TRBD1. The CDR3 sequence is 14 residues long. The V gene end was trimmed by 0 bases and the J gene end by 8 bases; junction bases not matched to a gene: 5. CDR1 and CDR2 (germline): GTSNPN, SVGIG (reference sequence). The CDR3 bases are TGTGCCTGGAGTGTCGGGACAGGGGCGGTTACGCAGTATTTT. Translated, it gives CAWSVGTGAVTQYF.

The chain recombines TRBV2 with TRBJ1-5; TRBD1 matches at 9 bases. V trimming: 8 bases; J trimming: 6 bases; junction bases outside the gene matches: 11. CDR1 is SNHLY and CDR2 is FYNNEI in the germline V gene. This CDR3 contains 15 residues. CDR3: CASHNGQGWGQPQHF. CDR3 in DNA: TGTGCCAGCCACAACGGACAGGGGTGGGGTCAGCCCCAGCATTTT.

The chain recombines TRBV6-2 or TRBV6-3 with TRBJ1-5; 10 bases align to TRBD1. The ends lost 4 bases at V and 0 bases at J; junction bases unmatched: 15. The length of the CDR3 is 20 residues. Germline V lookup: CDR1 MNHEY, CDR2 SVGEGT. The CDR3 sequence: CASSFAPGQGNSGSNQPQHF. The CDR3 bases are TGTGCCAGCAGTTTCGCCCCGGGACAGGGGAATAGCGGTAGCAATCAGCCCCAGCATTTT.

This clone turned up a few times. CDR3 in DNA: TGTGCCAGCAGTGCCACCCCCCGGGACAGGGGGCGCGAGACCCAGTACTTC. Amino acid sequence: CASSATPRDRGRETQYF. The chain employs TRBV25-1 and TRBJ2-5; 12 bases match TRBD1. Germline V gives CDR1 MGHDK, CDR2 SYGVNS. V gave up 4 bases and J gave up 5 bases; unmatched junction bases: 11. The CDR3 sequence is 17 residues long.

The CDR3 reads CAISDRSRGDYGYTF. The CDR3 DNA reads as TGTGCCATCAGTGATAGGTCGCGGGGGGACTATGGCTACACCTTC. The chain uses TRBV10-3 and TRBJ1-2; D may be TRBD1 (5 bases). The CDR3 spans 15 residues. Deletions cut 3 bases from V and 3 bases from J, with 14 bases between. Germline V lookup: CDR1 ENHRY, CDR2 SYGVKD.

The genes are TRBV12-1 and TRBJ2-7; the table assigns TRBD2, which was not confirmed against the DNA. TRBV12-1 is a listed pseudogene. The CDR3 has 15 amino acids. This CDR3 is CASSLPRAGVHEQYF. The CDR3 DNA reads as TGTGCCAGCAGCCTACCCCGAGCGGGTGTGCACGAGCAGTACTTC.

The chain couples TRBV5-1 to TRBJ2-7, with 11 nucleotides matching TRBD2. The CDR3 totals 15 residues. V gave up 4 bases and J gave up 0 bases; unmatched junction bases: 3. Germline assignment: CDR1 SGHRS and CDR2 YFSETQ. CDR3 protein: CASSITSGGSYEQYF. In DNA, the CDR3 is TGCGCCAGCAGCATAACTAGCGGGGGCTCCTACGAGCAGTACTTC.

The CDR3 DNA reads TGTGCCAGCAGCGCTCGGAGGTTCACAGATACGCAGTATTTT. This sequence encodes CASSARRFTDTQYF. This chain joins TRBV3-1 (or the pseudogene TRBV3-2) and TRBJ2-3; weak D call: TRBD2 (5 bases). Germline V lookup: CDR1 LGHDT, CDR2 YNNKEL (reference sequence). The ends were cut back, 5 bases at V and 2 bases at J, with 11 bases in the middle. CDR3 length equals 14 residues.